A selection of T cell receptor beta chains follows, all from one sample in a study of blood T cells in healthy people across ages. TCRdb used MiXCR to reprocess the 5' RACE reads, holding one entry per CDR3 protein. The sample lists more than 1,000,000 distinct CDR3 sequences, under 30% occurring once. This sample was also put to use in a study of T cells of mothers and their children.

Sequencing was done on a sample of blood. These receptors originate from a girl aged 2 to 9 in good health. The CDR3 runs from the conserved cysteine through the conserved F or W. D genes are given only for firm matches. Clone size, where shown, is once, few, many, or a class for clones that have expanded.

V	size	J	D	DNA	CDR3
TRBV5-1	-	TRBJ2-3	-	TGCGCCAGCAGCAGGGGACAAGACACAGATACGCAGTATTTT	CASSRGQDTDTQYF
TRBV7-3	once	TRBJ1-2	TRBD1	TGTGCCAGCAGCTCGCCTCGGGACAGGGGGATCTATGGCTACACCTTC	CASSSPRDRGIYGYTF
TRBV27	few	TRBJ2-5	-	TGTGCCAGCAGTTTACTTGAGCAGGGGGAGACCCAGTACTTC	CASSLLEQGETQYF
TRBV2	few	TRBJ2-3	TRBD1	TGTGCCAGCAGTGAAGCCTTGGGACAGGGGGTAGATACGCAGTATTTT	CASSEALGQGVDTQYF
TRBV20-1	-	TRBJ2-7	-	TGCAGTGCTAGAGAATCCAGGATCTACGAGCAGTACTTC	CSARESRIYEQYF
TRBV29-1	-	TRBJ2-1	TRBD2	TGCAGCGTTGAGTCGGCTAGCGGCTACAATGAGCAGTTCTTC	CSVESASGYNEQFF
TRBV14	many	TRBJ1-2	-	TGTGCCAGCAGCCTCGTGGGCGGATCCTATGGCTACACCTTC	CASSLVGGSYGYTF
TRBV29-1	few	TRBJ2-6	-	TGCAGCGTTGTTGCGGCAAGCTCTGGGGCCAACGTCCTGACTTTC	CSVVAASSGANVLTF
TRBV20-1	-	TRBJ1-1	-	TGCAGTGCTAGGGATCGCGGGTTCACTGAAGCTTTCTTT	CSARDRGFTEAFF
TRBV14	few	TRBJ2-3	-	TGTGCCAGCAGCCAAGGAGGGACATCAGCGGGTAGCACAGATACGCAGTATTTT	CASSQGGTSAGSTDTQYF